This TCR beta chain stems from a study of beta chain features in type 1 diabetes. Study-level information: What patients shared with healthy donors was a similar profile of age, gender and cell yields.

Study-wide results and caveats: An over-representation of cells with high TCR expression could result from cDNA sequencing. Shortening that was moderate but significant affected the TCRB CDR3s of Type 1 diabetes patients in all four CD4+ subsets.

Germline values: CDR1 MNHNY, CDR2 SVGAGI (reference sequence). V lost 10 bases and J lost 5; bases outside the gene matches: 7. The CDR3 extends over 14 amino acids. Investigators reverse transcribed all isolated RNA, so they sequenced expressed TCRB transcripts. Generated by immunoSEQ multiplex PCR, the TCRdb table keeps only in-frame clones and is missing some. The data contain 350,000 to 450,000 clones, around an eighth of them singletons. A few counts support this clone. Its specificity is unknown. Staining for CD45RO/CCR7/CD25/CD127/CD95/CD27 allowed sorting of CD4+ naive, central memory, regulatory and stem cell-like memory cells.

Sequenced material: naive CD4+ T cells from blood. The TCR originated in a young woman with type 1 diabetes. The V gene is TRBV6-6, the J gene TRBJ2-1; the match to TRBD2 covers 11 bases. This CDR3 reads CATTLAGGHNEQFF. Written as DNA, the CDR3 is TGTGCCACTACCCTAGCGGGAGGTCACAATGAGCAGTTCTTC.